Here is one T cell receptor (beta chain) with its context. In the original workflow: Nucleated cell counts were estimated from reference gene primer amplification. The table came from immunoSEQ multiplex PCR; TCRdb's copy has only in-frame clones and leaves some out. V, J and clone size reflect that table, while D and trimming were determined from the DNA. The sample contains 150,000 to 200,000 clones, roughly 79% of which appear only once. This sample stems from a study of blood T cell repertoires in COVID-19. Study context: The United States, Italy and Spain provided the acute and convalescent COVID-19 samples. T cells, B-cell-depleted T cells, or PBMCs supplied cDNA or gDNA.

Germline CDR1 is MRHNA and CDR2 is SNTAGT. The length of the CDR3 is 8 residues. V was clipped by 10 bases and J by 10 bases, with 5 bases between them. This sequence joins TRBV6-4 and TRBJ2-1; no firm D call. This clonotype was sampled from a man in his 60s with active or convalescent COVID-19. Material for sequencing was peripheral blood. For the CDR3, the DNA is TGTGCCAACCTAGAGCAGTTCTTC. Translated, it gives CANLEQFF.